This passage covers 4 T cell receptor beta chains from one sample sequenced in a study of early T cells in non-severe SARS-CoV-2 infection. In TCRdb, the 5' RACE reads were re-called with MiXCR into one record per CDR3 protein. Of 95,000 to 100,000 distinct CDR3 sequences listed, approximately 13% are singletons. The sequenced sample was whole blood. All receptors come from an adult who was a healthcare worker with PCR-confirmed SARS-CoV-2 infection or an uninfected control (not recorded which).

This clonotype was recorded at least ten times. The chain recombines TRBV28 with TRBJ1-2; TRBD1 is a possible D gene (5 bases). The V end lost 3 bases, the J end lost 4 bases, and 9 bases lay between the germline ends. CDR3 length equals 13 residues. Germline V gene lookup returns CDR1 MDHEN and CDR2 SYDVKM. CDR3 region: CASSLVRGYGYTF. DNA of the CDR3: TGTGCCAGCAGTTTGGTAAGGGGCTATGGCTACACCTTC.

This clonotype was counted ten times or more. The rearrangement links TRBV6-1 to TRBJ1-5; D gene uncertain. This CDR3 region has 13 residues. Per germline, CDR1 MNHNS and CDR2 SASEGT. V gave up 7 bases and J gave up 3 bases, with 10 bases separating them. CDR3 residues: CASTGSYNQPQHF. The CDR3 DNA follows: TGTGCCAGCACCGGCAGTTACAATCAGCCCCAGCATTTT.

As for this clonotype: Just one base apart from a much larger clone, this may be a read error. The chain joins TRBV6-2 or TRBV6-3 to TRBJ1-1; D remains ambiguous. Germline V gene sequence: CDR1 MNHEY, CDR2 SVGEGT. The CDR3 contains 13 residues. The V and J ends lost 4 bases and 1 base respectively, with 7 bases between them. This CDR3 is CASSSRENTEAFF. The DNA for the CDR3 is TGTGCCAGCAGTTCCCGCGAGAACACTGAAGCTTTCTTT.

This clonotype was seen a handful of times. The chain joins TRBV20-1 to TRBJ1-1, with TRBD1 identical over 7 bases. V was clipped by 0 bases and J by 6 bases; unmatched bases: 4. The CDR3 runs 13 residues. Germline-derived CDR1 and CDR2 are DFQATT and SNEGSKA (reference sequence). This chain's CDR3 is CSAREGDRPEAFF. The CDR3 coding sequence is TGCAGTGCTAGAGAAGGGGACAGACCTGAAGCTTTCTTT.